This TCR beta chain was sequenced in a study of cytomegalovirus exposure and HLA in healthy donors. General observations from the study: Cytomegalovirus-associated status was assigned to about 150 TCR beta chains. Reports described diagnosis of cytomegalovirus status by the classifier as highly specific and sensitive.

Only in-frame clones appear in the TCRdb table, and some are missing; sequencing was by immunoSEQ multiplex PCR. The data hold around 130,000 clones, with under 90% observed a single time. Comments on this clone: The target antigen is unknown.

The CDR3 consists of 18 residues. Germline CDR1 MNHNS, CDR2 SASEGT. Trimming removed 3 bases from V and 4 bases from J, with 19 bases in between. The TCR sequence derives from a woman under 40 in good health and CMV-seronegative. The V gene is TRBV6-1, the J gene TRBJ2-6; possibly TRBD2 for D (6 bases). Sequencing was performed on PBMCs. The DNA of the CDR3 is TGTGCCAGCAGTGAGCGGGACCTCAGATCGAGGGGGGCCAACGTCCTGACTTTC. Encoded protein: CASSERDLRSRGANVLTF.